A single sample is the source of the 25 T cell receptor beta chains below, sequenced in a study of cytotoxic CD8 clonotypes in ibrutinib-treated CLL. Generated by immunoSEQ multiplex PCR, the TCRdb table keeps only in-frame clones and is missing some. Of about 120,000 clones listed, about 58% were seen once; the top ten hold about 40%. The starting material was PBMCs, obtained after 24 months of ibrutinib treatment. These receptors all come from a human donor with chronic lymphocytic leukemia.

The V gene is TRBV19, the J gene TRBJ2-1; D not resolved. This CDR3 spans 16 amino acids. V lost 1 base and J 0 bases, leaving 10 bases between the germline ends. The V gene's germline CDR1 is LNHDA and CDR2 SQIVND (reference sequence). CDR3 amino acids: CASSIVAVVSYNEQFF. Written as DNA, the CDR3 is TGTGCCAGTAGTATAGTGGCGGTCGTCTCCTACAATGAGCAGTTCTTC.

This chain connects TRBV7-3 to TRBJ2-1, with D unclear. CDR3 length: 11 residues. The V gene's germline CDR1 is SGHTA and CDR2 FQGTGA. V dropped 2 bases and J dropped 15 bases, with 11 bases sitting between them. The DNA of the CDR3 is TGTGCCAGCAGCTTACCGAATGGCGGGTTCTTC. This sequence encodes CASSLPNGGFF.

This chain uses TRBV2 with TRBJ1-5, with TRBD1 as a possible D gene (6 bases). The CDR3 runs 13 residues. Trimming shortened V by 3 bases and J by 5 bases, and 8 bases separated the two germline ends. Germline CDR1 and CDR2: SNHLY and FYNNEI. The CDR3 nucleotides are TGTGCCAGCAGTGAGGACAGCTATCAGCCCCAGCATTTT. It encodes CASSEDSYQPQHF.

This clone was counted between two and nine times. CDR3 protein: CASSLVQGSGANVLTF. The CDR3 nucleotides read TGTGCCAGCAGTTTGGTACAGGGTTCTGGGGCCAACGTCCTGACTTTC. The chain recombines TRBV27 with TRBJ2-6; tentative D call: TRBD1 (6 bases). Germline loops: CDR1 MNHEY, CDR2 SMNVEV (reference sequence). This CDR3 spans 16 amino acids. The germline V and J ends were trimmed by 3 bases and 1 base, with 10 bases remaining between them.

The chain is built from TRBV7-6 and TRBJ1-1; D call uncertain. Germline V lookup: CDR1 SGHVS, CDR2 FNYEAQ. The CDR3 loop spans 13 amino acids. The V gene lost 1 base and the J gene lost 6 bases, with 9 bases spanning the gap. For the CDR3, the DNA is TGTGCCAGCAGCTTAGGTGGGCGAGCTGAAGCTTTCTTT. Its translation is CASSLGGRAEAFF.

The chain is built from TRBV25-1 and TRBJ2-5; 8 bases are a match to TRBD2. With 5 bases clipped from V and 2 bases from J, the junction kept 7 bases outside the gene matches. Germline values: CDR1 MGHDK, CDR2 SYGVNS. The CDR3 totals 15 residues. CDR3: CASSKVTSVQETQYF. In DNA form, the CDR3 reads TGTGCCAGCAGTAAGGTGACTAGCGTACAAGAGACCCAGTACTTC.

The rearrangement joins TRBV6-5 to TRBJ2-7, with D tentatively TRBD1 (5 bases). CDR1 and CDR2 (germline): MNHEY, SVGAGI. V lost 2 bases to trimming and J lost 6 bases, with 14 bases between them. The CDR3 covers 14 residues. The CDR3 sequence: CASSYGQGRSEQYF. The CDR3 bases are TGTGCCAGCAGTTACGGGCAGGGTAGGAGCGAGCAGTACTTC.

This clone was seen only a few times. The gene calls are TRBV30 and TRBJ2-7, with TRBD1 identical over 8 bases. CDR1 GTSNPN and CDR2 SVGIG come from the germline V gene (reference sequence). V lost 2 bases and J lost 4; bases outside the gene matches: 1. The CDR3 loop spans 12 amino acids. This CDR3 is CAWSTGGYEQYF. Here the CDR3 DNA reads TGTGCCTGGAGTACAGGGGGGTACGAGCAGTACTTC.

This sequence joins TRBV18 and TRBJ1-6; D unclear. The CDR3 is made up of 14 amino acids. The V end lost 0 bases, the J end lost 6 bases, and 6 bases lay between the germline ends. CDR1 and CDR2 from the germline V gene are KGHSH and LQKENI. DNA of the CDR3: TGTGCCAGCTCACCACCTGCTCCTAATTCACCCCTCCACTTT. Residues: CASSPPAPNSPLHF.

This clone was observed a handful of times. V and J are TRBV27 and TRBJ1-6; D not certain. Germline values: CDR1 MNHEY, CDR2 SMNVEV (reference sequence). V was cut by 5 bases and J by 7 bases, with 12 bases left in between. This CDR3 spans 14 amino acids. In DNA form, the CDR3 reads TGTGCCAGCAGTACCGACCCGAGGAATTCACCCCTCCACTTT. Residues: CASSTDPRNSPLHF.

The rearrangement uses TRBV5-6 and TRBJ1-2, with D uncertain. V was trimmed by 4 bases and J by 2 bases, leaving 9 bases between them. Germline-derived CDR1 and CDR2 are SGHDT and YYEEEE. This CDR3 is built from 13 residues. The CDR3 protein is CASSPTANYGYTF. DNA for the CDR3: TGTGCCAGCAGCCCTACAGCCAACTATGGCTACACCTTC.

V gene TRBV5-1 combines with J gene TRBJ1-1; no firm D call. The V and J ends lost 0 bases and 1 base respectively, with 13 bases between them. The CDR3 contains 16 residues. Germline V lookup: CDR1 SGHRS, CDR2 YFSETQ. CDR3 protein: CASSLGYQARNTEAFF. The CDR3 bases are TGCGCCAGCAGCTTGGGTTATCAGGCTAGGAACACTGAAGCTTTCTTT. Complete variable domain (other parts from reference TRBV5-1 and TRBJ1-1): KAGVTQTPRYLIKTRGQQVTLSCSPISGHRSVSWYQQTPGQGLQFLFEYFSETQRNKGNFPGRFSGRQFSNSRSEMNVSTLELGDSALYLCASSLGYQARNTEAFFGQGTRLTVV.

CDR3 sequence: CAIGQLSGNTIYF. DNA of the CDR3: TGTGCCATCGGACAGCTCTCTGGAAACACCATATATTTT. V usage is TRBV5-4 and J usage is TRBJ1-3, with D perhaps matching TRBD1 (6 bases). V lost 9 bases to trimming and J lost 0 bases, with 10 bases between them. This CDR3 spans 13 amino acids. Per germline, CDR1 SGHNT and CDR2 YYREEE (reference sequence).

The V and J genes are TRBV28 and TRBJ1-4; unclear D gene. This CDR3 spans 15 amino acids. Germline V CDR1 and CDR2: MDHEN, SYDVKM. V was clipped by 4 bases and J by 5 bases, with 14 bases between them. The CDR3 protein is CASSSTPHPNEKLFF. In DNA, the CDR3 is TGTGCCAGCAGTTCAACACCCCACCCGAATGAAAAACTGTTTTTT.

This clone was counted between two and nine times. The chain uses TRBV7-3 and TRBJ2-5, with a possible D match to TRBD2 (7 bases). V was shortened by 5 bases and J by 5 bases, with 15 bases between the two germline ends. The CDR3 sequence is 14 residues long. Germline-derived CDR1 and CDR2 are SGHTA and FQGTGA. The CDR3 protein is CASSPTGGGETQYF. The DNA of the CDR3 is TGTGCCAGCAGCCCTACGGGGGGCGGGGAGACCCAGTACTTC.

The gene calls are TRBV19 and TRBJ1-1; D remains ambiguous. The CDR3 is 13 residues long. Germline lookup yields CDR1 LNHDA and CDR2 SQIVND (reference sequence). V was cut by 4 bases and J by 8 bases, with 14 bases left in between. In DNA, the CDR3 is TGTGCCAGTAGTACGAATACCCTGGGGGAAGCTTTCTTT. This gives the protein CASSTNTLGEAFF.

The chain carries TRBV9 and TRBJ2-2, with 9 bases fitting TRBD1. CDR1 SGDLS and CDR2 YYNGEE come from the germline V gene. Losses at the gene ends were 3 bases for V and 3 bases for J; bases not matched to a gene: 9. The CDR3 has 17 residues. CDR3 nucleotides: TGTGCCAGCAGCGAATGGGACAGGGAAGGTTACACCGGGGAGCTGTTTTTT. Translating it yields CASSEWDREGYTGELFF.

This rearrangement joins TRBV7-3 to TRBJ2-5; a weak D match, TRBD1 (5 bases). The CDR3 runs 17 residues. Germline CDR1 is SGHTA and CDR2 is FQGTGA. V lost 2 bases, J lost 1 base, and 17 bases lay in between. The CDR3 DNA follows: TGTGCCAGCAGCTTAGGGGTAGGGTATGGGGCCCAAGAGACCCAGTACTTC. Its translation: CASSLGVGYGAQETQYF.

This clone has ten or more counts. CDR3 coding DNA: TGTGCTAGTGGTTTGACGGACAGGGGCAATCAGCCCCAGCATTTT. Its protein is CASGLTDRGNQPQHF. The chain has TRBV12-5 and TRBJ1-5, with 8 bases lining up with TRBD1. V shed 2 bases, J shed 2 bases, and the junction held 2 bases outside the gene matches. The CDR3 sequence is 15 residues long. Germline CDR1 LGHNT, CDR2 FRNRAP.

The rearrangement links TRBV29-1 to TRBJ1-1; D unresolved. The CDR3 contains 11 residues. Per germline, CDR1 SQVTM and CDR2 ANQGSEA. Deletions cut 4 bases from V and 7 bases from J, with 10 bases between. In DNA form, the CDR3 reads TGCAGCGTTGCACCCGGAGATGAAGCTTTCTTT. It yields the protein CSVAPGDEAFF. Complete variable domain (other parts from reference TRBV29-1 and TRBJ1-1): SAVISQKPSRDICQRGTSLTIQCQVDSQVTMMFWYRQQPGQSLTLIATANQGSEATYESGFVIDKFPISRPNLTFSTLTVSNMSPEDSSIYLCSVAPGDEAFFGQGTRLTVV.

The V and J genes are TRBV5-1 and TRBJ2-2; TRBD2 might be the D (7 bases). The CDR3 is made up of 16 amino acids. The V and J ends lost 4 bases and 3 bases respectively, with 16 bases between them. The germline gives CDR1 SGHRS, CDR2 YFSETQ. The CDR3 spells CASSPGGRPDTGELFF. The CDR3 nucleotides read TGCGCCAGCAGCCCCGGGGGGCGCCCCGACACCGGGGAGCTGTTTTTT.

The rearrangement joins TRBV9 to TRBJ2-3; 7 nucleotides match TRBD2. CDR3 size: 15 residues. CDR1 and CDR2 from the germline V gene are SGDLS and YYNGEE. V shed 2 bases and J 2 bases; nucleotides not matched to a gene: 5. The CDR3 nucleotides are TGTGCCAGCAGCGTCGGAGCGGGGTACACAGATACGCAGTATTTT. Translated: CASSVGAGYTDTQYF. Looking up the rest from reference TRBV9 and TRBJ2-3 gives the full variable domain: DSGVTQTPKHLITATGQRVTLRCSPRSGDLSVYWYQQSLDQGLQFLIQYYNGEERAKGNILERFSAQQFPDLHSELNLSSLELGDSALYFCASSVGAGYTDTQYFGPGTRLTVL.

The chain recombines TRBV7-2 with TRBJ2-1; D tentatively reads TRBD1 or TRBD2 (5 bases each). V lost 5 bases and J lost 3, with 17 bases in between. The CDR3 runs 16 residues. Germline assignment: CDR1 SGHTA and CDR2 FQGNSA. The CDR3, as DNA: TGTGCCAGCAGCCATCCAAGGTCAGGGAGCTACAATGAGCAGTTCTTC. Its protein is CASSHPRSGSYNEQFF.

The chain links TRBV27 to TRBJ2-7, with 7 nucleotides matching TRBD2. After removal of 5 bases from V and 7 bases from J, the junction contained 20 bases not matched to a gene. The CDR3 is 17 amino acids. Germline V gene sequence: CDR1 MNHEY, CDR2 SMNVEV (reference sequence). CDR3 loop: CASSGTKRLGGMGEQYF. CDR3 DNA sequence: TGTGCCAGCAGTGGGACTAAAAGGTTGGGGGGTATGGGGGAGCAGTACTTC.

The CDR3 protein is CASSPRWGAYGYTF. For the CDR3, the DNA is TGTGCCAGCAGTCCCCGATGGGGGGCCTATGGCTACACCTTC. V and J are TRBV27 and TRBJ1-2; possibly TRBD1 for D (6 bases). Looked up from germline, CDR1 is MNHEY and CDR2 is SMNVEV (reference sequence). Trimming cost V 5 bases and J 4 bases, with 14 bases left between them. There are 14 residues in the CDR3.